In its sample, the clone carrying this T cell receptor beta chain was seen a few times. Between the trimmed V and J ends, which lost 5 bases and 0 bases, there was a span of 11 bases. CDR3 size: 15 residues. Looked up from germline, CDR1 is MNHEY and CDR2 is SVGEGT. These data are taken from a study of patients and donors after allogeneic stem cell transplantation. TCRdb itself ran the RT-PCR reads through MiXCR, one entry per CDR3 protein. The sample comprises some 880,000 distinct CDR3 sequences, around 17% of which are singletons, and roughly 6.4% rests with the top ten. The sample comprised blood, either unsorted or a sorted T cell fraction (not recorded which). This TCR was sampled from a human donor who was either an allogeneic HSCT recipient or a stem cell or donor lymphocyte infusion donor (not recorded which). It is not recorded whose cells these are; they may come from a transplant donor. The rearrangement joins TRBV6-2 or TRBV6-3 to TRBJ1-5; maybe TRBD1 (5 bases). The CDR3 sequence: CASSQGTVSNQPQHF. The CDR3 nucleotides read TGTGCCAGCAGTCAAGGGACGGTTAGCAATCAGCCCCAGCATTTT.